This T cell receptor (beta chain) was sequenced for a study of resident and recirculating memory T cells in vitiligo. Turning to the study itself: Shave-biopsy epidermis from lesional and nonlesional skin was sequenced alongside PBMCs. Genomic DNA was extracted from whole homogenized samples, with no cell sorting. Notes on the study in general: Different lesions suggested infiltration by different T cell clones. Vitiligo lesions lacked a unique dominant clone, and clonality varied.

From germline, CDR1 is LGHNA and CDR2 YSLEER. With 4 bases clipped from V and 4 bases from J, the junction kept 9 bases outside the gene matches. The CDR3 length is 16 residues. In the case of this clone: The antigen is undetermined.

Method: immunoSEQ multiplex PCR; TCRdb's copy keeps in-frame clones and lacks some. This sample has 70,000 to 85,000 clones; about nine tenths occur once, and the top ten carry just under 5%. Sequences were obtained from blood. This clonotype originated in a male donor with vitiligo. The chain combines TRBV4-3 with TRBJ1-2, with 10 bases that match TRBD1. Here the CDR3 reads CASSPSGQGVVYGYTF. The CDR3 DNA reads TGCGCCAGCAGCCCTTCTGGACAGGGGGTTGTCTATGGCTACACCTTC.